A selection of T cell receptor beta chains follows, all from one sample in a study of graft-versus-host responses after intestinal transplantation. Using immunoSEQ multiplex PCR, the repertoire was profiled, and TCRdb retains in-frame clones only, with some absent. The repertoire holds some 150,000 clones, approximately 91% seen once, with about 0.2% in the top ten. Which antigens these TCRs recognize remains unknown. The sample in question was unstimulated CD4+ T cells sorted from spleen or lymph node cells, obtained before intestinal transplant. The receptors were sampled from a human donor who received an intestinal transplant. Each CDR3 is given with its conserved first and last residue. The D gene is left open where the match is weak. Expanded clones are given a class, and other clones once, few, many or no size at all.

size	D	V	J	DNA	CDR3
.	TRBD2	TRBV6-5	TRBJ2-1	TGTGCCAGCAGTTCCCCTAGCGGGACACACAATGAGCAGTTCTTC	CASSSPSGTHNEQFF
.	TRBD2	TRBV6-5	TRBJ2-1	TGTGCCAGCAGTTACTCAGGACTAGCGGGAAATGAGCAGTTCTTC	CASSYSGLAGNEQFF
.	TRBD1	TRBV28	TRBJ2-2	TGTGCCAGCAGCCGCTGGACAGGCTCTTCCGGGGAGCTGTTTTTT	CASSRWTGSSGELFF
.	TRBD1	TRBV6-6	TRBJ1-2	TGTGCCAGCAGTTACCGGGACAGGGTACCCTATGGCTACACCTTC	CASSYRDRVPYGYTF
.	.	TRBV5-5	TRBJ1-1	TGTGCCAGCAGCCCGGCCGTTGGCAGATTGAACACTGAAGCTTTCTTT	CASSPAVGRLNTEAFF
.	.	TRBV11-2	TRBJ1-2	TGTGCCAGCAGCGCCCAGGGAGACCTCTATGGCTACACCTTC	CASSAQGDLYGYTF
once	TRBD1	TRBV25-1	TRBJ1-6	TGTGCCAGCAGTACGCCGGGACAGGGGTGGTCCCCCCTCCACTTT	CASSTPGQGWSPLHF
.	TRBD1	TRBV19	TRBJ1-4	TGTGCCAGTAGGCGGGACAGGGCTGCAACTAATGAAAAACTGTTTTTT	CASRRDRAATNEKLFF
.	TRBD2	TRBV19	TRBJ2-2	TGTGCCAGTAGTAGCGGGAGGGCGAACACCGGGGAGCTGTTTTTT	CASSSGRANTGELFF
.	TRBD2	TRBV6-1	TRBJ2-1	TGTGCCAGCAGTACCCCGGGACTAGCGAACAATGAGCAGTTCTTC	CASSTPGLANNEQFF
.	.	TRBV5-6	TRBJ2-7	TGTGCCAGCAGCTTCCGGGGCCGGGACACCTACGAGCAGTACTTC	CASSFRGRDTYEQYF
.	.	TRBV4-2	TRBJ2-6	TGTGCCAGCAGCCAAGATCCTCGGGCAGGCCCTGGGGCCAACGTCCTGACTTTC	CASSQDPRAGPGANVLTF
.	TRBD2	TRBV6-5	TRBJ2-1	TGTGCCAGCAGTTCGGGACTAGCGGGAGGGCGCGAGCAGTTCTTC	CASSSGLAGGREQFF
.	.	TRBV18	TRBJ1-1	TGTGCCAGCTCACCAACAGGGTCGGACACTGAAGCTTTCTTT	CASSPTGSDTEAFF
.	TRBD2	TRBV5-1	TRBJ2-3	TGCGCCAGCAGCTTGCGGACTAGCGGGAGGAGCACAGATACGCAGTATTTT	CASSLRTSGRSTDTQYF
.	.	TRBV25-1	TRBJ1-1	TGTGCCAGCAGTGCCGCGGGACATATGAACACTGAAGCTTTCTTT	CASSAAGHMNTEAFF
.	.	TRBV10-3	TRBJ2-7	TGTGCCATCAAGGCCCGGCAGGATTCCTACGAGCAGTACTTC	CAIKARQDSYEQYF
.	.	TRBV7-6	TRBJ2-7	TGTGCCAGCAGCTTAGGGAATGGCCCCTACGAGCAGTACTTC	CASSLGNGPYEQYF
.	TRBD2	TRBV7-3	TRBJ2-1	TGTGCCAGCAGCTTAATTCGGCTAGCGGGAGGAAATGAGCAGTTCTTC	CASSLIRLAGGNEQFF
.	.	TRBV6-6	TRBJ1-2	TGTGCCAGCAGTCCCGGCGCAGTCTATGGCTACACCTTC	CASSPGAVYGYTF
.	.	TRBV10-3	TRBJ2-3	TGTGCCATCAGTGAGGGGGGGAAGCAGTATTTT	CAISEGGKQYF
.	TRBD1	TRBV30	TRBJ1-6	TGTGCCTGGAGTAGCAAGACAGGGTATAATTCACCCCTCCACTTT	CAWSSKTGYNSPLHF
once	.	TRBV7-2	TRBJ2-1	TGTGCCAGCAGCTTAGCTCCCGGGACTTCCATTTACAATGAGCAGTTCTTC	CASSLAPGTSIYNEQFF
once	.	TRBV2	TRBJ2-5	TGTGCCAGCAGCCCAGAGACCCAGTACTTC	CASSPETQYF
once	TRBD1	TRBV4-1	TRBJ1-2	TGCGCCAGCAGAGGGACAGGGAAAAATGGCTACACCTTC	CASRGTGKNGYTF
.	TRBD1	TRBV23-1	TRBJ2-1	TGCGCCAGCAGTCAATCGAAAACTACAGGGGGCAGTGAGCAGTTCTTC	CASSQSKTTGGSEQFF
.	TRBD1	TRBV4-1	TRBJ1-3	TGCGCCAGCAGCCTATTTGAGGACAGGCAAAGTGGAAACACCATATATTTT	CASSLFEDRQSGNTIYF
.	TRBD2	TRBV30	TRBJ2-1	TGTGCCTGGAGGGCCGGGACTAGCGGGCTTAATGAGCAGTTCTTC	CAWRAGTSGLNEQFF
.	.	TRBV9	TRBJ2-3	TGTGCCAGCAGCGCTAGCACAGATACGCAGTATTTT	CASSASTDTQYF
.	TRBD1	TRBV6-4	TRBJ2-5	TGTGCCAGCAGTGAGACAGGGGGAAAAGAGACCCAGTACTTC	CASSETGGKETQYF
few	TRBD1	TRBV5-5	TRBJ2-7	TGTGCCAGCAGCTTTGTAGTCGGACAGGGGGCCTACGAGCAGTACTTC	CASSFVVGQGAYEQYF
.	.	TRBV5-6	TRBJ1-1	TGTGCCAGCAGCTTGGTACGGGGTGAAGCTTTCTTT	CASSLVRGEAFF
.	.	TRBV7-7	TRBJ2-2	TGTGCTAGCAGCCCCGGGACTGCGAACACCGGGGAGCTGTTTTTT	CASSPGTANTGELFF
.	TRBD1	TRBV9	TRBJ2-1	TGTGCCAGCAGCGTCGGGACAGGGGGCTTCAATGAGCAGTTCTTC	CASSVGTGGFNEQFF
.	.	TRBV7-8	TRBJ2-3	TGTGCCAGCAGCTTATTGGGGGCAACAGATACGCAGTATTTT	CASSLLGATDTQYF
.	.	TRBV5-1	TRBJ2-3	TGCGCCAGCAGACCTAAGGGGCACACAGATACGCAGTATTTT	CASRPKGHTDTQYF
.	.	TRBV5-5	TRBJ1-1	TGTGCCAGCAGCTTGAGCCTTTATATGAACACTGAAGCTTTCTTT	CASSLSLYMNTEAFF
.	.	TRBV19	TRBJ1-1	TGTGCCAGTAGTACCCCACAGGGCACTGAAGCTTTCTTT	CASSTPQGTEAFF
.	.	TRBV5-6	TRBJ2-5	TGTGCCAGCAGCTTGGCCGGACCAGGGACCCAGTACTTC	CASSLAGPGTQYF
once	.	TRBV27	TRBJ2-5	TGTGCCAGCGGGGGGCGCAGGGATGAAGAGACCCAGTACTTC	CASGGRRDEETQYF
.	.	TRBV28	TRBJ1-4	TGTGCCAGCAGTACCCCCCGCATCACTAATGAAAAACTGTTTTTT	CASSTPRITNEKLFF
.	TRBD2	TRBV19	TRBJ2-3	TGTGCCAGTAGTCTCCCGACTAGCGGGAGCACAGATACGCAGTATTTT	CASSLPTSGSTDTQYF
once	TRBD2	TRBV6-1	TRBJ2-3	TGTGCCAGCAGTGAAGGGGGGGGAGCAGATACGCAGTATTTT	CASSEGGGADTQYF
once	.	TRBV11-3	TRBJ1-1	TGTGCCAGCAGCTTAGGAGCTGGGGGAGGCACTGAAGCTTTCTTT	CASSLGAGGGTEAFF
.	.	TRBV5-1	TRBJ1-3	TGCGCCAGCAGCTGGACAGAGCTTGCTGCTGGAAACACCATATATTTT	CASSWTELAAGNTIYF
.	.	TRBV11-1	TRBJ2-5	TGTGCCAGCAGCTCCCGTACGGGACGGAGTCAAGAGACCCAGTACTTC	CASSSRTGRSQETQYF
.	TRBD1	TRBV5-1	TRBJ2-7	TGCGCCAGCAGCTTGGAACAGGGGGCCATAGACGAGCAGTACTTC	CASSLEQGAIDEQYF
once	TRBD1	TRBV7-8	TRBJ2-7	TGTGCCAGCAGCCCTGAGGGGACAGCTTTCTACGAGCAGTACTTC	CASSPEGTAFYEQYF
.	TRBD1	TRBV27	TRBJ2-4	TGTGCCAGCAGTTTATCTGGACAGGGGAGGGTGCAGTACTTC	CASSLSGQGRVQYF
once	TRBD1	TRBV6-1	TRBJ2-6	TGTGCCAGCAGACAGGGGACCTCTGGGGCCAACGTCCTGACTTTC	CASRQGTSGANVLTF
.	.	TRBV7-2	TRBJ2-2	TGTGCCAGCAGCTTAGCGAGGGGATACACCGGGGAGCTGTTTTTT	CASSLARGYTGELFF
.	TRBD1	TRBV6-1	TRBJ2-1	TGTGCCAGCAGAAACAGGGGGCCCAATGAGCAGTTCTTC	CASRNRGPNEQFF
.	.	TRBV9	TRBJ1-2	TGTGCCAGCAGCGTAGACGACTCGTATGGCTACACCTTC	CASSVDDSYGYTF
.	.	TRBV28	TRBJ1-2	TGTGCCAGCAGTAAGGAATATGGCTACACCTTC	CASSKEYGYTF
.	TRBD2	TRBV2	TRBJ2-1	TGTGCCAGCAGTGAAGCAGGGACTAGCGGCTCCTACAATGAGCAGTTCTTC	CASSEAGTSGSYNEQFF